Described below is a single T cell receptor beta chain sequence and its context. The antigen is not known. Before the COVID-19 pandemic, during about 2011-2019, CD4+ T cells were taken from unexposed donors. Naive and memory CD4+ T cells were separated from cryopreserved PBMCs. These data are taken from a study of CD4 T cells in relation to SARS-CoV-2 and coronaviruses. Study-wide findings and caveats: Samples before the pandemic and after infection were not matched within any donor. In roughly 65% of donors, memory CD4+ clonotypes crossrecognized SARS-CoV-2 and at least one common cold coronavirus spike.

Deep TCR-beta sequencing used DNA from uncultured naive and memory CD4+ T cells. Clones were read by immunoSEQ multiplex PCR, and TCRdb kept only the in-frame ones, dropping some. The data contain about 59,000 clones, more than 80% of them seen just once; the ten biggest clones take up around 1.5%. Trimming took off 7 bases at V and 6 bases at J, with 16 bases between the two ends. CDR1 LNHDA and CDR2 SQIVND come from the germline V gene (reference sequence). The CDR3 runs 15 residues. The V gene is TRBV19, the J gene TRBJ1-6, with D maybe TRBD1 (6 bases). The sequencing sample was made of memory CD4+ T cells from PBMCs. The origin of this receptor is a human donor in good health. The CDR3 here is CASKLSGVSNSPLHF. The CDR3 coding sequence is TGTGCCAGTAAGCTCTCAGGGGTGTCTAATTCACCCCTCCACTTT.